This TCR beta chain was obtained from a study of cytomegalovirus exposure and HLA in healthy donors. Study-wide points: Later work found most CMV-associated TCR beta chains apparently HLA-restricted. Sequencing likely generated an artifact that appeared as a cluster of highly shared sequence variants. Specificity of a few CMV-associated chains for CMV antigens was verified in vitro.

PCR was performed using 60 Vbeta and 13 Jbeta primers. Clones were read by immunoSEQ multiplex PCR, and TCRdb kept only the in-frame ones, dropping some. This table holds 100,000 to 150,000 clones, around 76% found once. Of note for this clone: Its antigen remains unknown.

The sequence was collected from a woman in her fifties or sixties in good health and CMV-seropositive. Sample: PBMCs.

The DNA for the CDR3 is TGTGCCAGCGGTCGACTGTACACAGATACGCAGTATTTT. Amino acid sequence: CASGRLYTDTQYF. The rearrangement links TRBV7-2 to TRBJ2-3; no reliable D call. The CDR3 totals 13 residues. The V end was cut by 8 bases, the J end by 2 bases, with 11 bases between. Germline CDR1 reads SGHTA; CDR2 reads FQGNSA. Full variable domain (missing parts from reference TRBV7-2 and TRBJ2-3): GAGVSQSPSNKVTEKGKDVELRCDPISGHTALYWYRQSLGQGLEFLIYFQGNSAPDKSGLPSDRFSAERTGGSVSTLTIQRTQQEDSAVYLCASGRLYTDTQYFGPGTRLTVL.